This T cell receptor (beta chain) appears in the sequencing data of a study of blood T cell repertoires in COVID-19. Produced via immunoSEQ multiplex PCR; TCRdb's table is partial and in-frame only. The data show approximately 160,000 clones, under 95% seen once. This receptor was identified in a man in his sixties with active or convalescent COVID-19. The material sequenced was peripheral blood.

This CDR3 reads CASSLMGTGSRGYTF. For the CDR3, the DNA is TGTGCCAGCAGCTTAATGGGGACAGGGTCTCGTGGCTACACCTTC. This chain joins TRBV7-2 and TRBJ1-2; TRBD1 matches at 9 bases. The germline V gene has CDR1 SGHTA and CDR2 FQGNSA. The length of the CDR3 is 15 residues. The V gene end was trimmed by 2 bases and the J gene end by 7 bases; junction bases not matched to a gene: 8.